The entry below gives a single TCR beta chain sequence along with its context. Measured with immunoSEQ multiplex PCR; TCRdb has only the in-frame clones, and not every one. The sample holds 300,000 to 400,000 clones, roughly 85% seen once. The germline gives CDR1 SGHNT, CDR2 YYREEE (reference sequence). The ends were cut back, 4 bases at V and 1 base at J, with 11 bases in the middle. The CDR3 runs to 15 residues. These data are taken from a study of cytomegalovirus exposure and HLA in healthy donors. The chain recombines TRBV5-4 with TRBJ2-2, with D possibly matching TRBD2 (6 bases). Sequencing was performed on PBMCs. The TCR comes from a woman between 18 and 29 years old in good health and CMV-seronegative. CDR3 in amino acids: CASSPNGGNTGELFF. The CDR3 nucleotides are TGTGCCAGCAGCCCGAACGGGGGGAACACCGGGGAGCTGTTTTTT. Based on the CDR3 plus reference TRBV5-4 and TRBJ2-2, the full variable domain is ETGVTQSPTHLIKTRGQQVTLRCSSQSGHNTVSWYQQALGQGPQFIFQYYREEENGRGNFPPRFSGLQFPNYSSELNVNALELDDSALYLCASSPNGGNTGELFFGEGSRLTVL.